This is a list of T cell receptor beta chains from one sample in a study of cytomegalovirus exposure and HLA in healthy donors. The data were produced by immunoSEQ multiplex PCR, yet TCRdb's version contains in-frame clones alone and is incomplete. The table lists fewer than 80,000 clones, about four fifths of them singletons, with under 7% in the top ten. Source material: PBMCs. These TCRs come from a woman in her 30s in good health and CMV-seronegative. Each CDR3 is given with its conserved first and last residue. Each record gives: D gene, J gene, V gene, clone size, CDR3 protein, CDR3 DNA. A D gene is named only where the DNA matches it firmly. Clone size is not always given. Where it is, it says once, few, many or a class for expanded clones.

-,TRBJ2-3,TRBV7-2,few,CASSLELGTQYF,TGTGCCAGCAGCTTAGAACTAGGCACGCAGTATTTT
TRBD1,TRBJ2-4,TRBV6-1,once,CASRGQINTKNIQYF,TGTGCCAGCAGGGGACAGATAAATACCAAAAACATTCAGTACTTC
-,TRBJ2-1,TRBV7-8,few,CASLGSSYNEQFF,TGTGCCAGCCTAGGTTCCTCCTACAATGAGCAGTTCTTC
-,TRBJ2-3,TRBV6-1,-,CASRRGRASTDTQYF,TGTGCCAGCAGGAGGGGGAGGGCTAGCACAGATACGCAGTATTTT
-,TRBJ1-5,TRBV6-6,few,CASSYSSQNNQPQHF,TGTGCCAGCAGTTACTCGAGTCAAAACAATCAGCCCCAGCATTTT
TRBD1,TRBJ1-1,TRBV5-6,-,CASSLGGTGGGAFF,TGTGCCAGCAGCTTGGGTGGTACAGGGGGTGGCGCTTTCTTT
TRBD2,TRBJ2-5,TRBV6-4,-,CASSGDYGETQYF,TGTGCCAGCAGTGGGGACTACGGGGAGACCCAGTACTTC
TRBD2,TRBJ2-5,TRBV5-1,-,CASRDQREIEETQYF,TGCGCCAGCAGGGACCAGCGGGAGATAGAAGAGACCCAGTACTTC
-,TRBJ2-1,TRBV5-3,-,CARSPGQSYNEQFF,TGTGCCAGAAGTCCAGGACAGTCCTACAATGAGCAGTTCTTC
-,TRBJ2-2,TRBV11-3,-,CASSQLTPTNTGELFF,TGTGCCAGCAGCCAATTGACTCCTACGAACACCGGGGAGCTGTTTTTT
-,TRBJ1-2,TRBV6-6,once,CASRSGQYYGYTF,TGTGCCAGCAGGAGCGGACAGTACTATGGCTACACCTTC
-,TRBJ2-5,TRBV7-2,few,CASASVETQYF,TGTGCCAGCGCCTCGGTGGAGACCCAGTACTTC
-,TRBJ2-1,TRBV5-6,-,CASSWTDFAYNEQFF,TGTGCCAGCAGCTGGACAGATTTTGCCTACAATGAGCAGTTCTTC
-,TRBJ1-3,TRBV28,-,CASSPGFSGNTIYF,TGTGCCAGCAGTCCAGGGTTTTCTGGAAACACCATATATTTT
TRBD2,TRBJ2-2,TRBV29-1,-,CSVEDRGTSGNTANTGELFF,TGCAGCGTTGAAGATCGGGGGACTAGCGGTAACACTGCGAACACCGGGGAGCTGTTTTTC
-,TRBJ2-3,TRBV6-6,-,CASSNGLANTQYF,TGTGCCAGCAGTAACGGCTTAGCGAATACGCAGTATTTT
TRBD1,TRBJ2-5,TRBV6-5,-,CASSYLGTASKETQYF,TGTGCCAGCAGTTACTTGGGGACAGCTTCTAAAGAGACCCAGTACTTC
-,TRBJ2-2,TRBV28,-,CASSFPLETGELFF,TGTGCCAGCAGTTTCCCGCTAGAGACCGGGGAGCTGTTTTTT